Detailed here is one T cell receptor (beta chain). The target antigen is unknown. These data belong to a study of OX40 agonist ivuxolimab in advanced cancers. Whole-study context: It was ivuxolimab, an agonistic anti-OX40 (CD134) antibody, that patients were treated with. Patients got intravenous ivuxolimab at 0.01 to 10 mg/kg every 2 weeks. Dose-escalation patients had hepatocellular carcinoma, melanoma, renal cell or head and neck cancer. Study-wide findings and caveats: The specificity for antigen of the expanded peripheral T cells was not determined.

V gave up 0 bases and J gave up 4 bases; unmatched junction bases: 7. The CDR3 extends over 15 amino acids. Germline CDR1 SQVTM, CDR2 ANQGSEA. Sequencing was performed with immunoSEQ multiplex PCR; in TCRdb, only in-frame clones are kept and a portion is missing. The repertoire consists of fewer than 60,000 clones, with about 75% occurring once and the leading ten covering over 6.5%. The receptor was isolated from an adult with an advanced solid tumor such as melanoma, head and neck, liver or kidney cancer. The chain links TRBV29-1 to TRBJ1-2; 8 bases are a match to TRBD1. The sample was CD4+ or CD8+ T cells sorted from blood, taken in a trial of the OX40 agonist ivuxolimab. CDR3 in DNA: TGCAGCGTTGAAGATCGCCAGGGGGCTGGCTATGGCTACACCTTC. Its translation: CSVEDRQGAGYGYTF. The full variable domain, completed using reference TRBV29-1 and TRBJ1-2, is SAVISQKPSRDICQRGTSLTIQCQVDSQVTMMFWYRQQPGQSLTLIATANQGSEATYESGFVIDKFPISRPNLTFSTLTVSNMSPEDSSIYLCSVEDRQGAGYGYTFGSGTRLTVV.